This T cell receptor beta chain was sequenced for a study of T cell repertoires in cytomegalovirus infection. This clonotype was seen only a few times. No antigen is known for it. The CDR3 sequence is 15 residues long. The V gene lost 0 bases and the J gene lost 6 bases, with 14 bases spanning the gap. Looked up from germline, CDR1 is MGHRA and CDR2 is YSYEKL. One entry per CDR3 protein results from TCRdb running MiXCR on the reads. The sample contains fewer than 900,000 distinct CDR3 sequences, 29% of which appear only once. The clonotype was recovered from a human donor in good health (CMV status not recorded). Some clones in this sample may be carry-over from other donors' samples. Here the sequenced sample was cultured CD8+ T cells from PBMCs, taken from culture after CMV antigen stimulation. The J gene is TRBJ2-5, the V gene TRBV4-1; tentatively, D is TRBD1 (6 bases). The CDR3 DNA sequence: TGCGCCAGCAGCCAAGATTTGGGGGCTGGAAAGACCCAGTACTTC. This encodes CASSQDLGAGKTQYF.